One sample yielded the 7 T cell receptor beta chains listed below, sequenced in a study of blood T cell repertoires in COVID-19. Only in-frame clones appear in the TCRdb table, and some are missing; sequencing was by immunoSEQ multiplex PCR. This sample yields about 150,000 clones, of which more than 80% are seen a single time; roughly 4.4% belongs to the top ten. The specimen was peripheral blood. The receptors shown here come from a human donor in a cohort sampled during active COVID-19.

The chain has TRBV23-1 and TRBJ2-7; 8 bases match TRBD1. TRBV23-1 is noted as an ORF with a role that remains uncertain. The CDR3 runs 13 residues. The junction had 7 bases not matched to a gene; V was cut back by 8 bases and J by 4 bases. The CDR3 loop is CASPRTGLYEQYF. The CDR3 DNA is TGCGCCAGCCCCCGGACAGGGCTGTACGAGCAGTACTTC.

V gene TRBV12-3 or TRBV12-4 combines with J gene TRBJ1-1; D remains ambiguous. Trimming cost V 2 bases and J 6 bases, with 10 bases left between them. The CDR3 consists of 13 residues. CDR3: CASSLPPIPEAFF. CDR3 nucleotides: TGTGCCAGCAGTTTACCCCCTATTCCTGAAGCTTTCTTT.

J is TRBJ2-7 and V is TRBV6-6; possibly TRBD1 for D (5 bases). Germline CDR1 and CDR2: MNHNY and SVGAGI (reference sequence). CDR3 length: 15 amino acids. Trimming shortened V by 7 bases and J by 5 bases, and 21 bases separated the two germline ends. The CDR3 DNA reads TGTGCCAGCACCCCACATCAGGAAGGGGCCAACGAGCAGTACTTC. This gives the protein CASTPHQEGANEQYF.

The gene calls are TRBV30 and TRBJ1-3; no firm D call. The CDR3 spans 13 residues. Germline-derived CDR1 and CDR2 are GTSNPN and SVGIG (reference sequence). Deletions cut 6 bases from V and 2 bases from J, with 11 bases between. CDR3 DNA: TGTGCCTGTACTAGACTAACTGGAAACACCATATATTTT. Protein: CACTRLTGNTIYF. Based on the CDR3 plus reference TRBV30 and TRBJ1-3, the full variable domain is SQTIHQWPATLVQPVGSPLSLECTVEGTSNPNLYWYRQAAGRGLQLLFYSVGIGQISSEVPQNLSASRPQDRQFILSSKKLLLSDSGFYLCACTRLTGNTIYFGEGSWLTVV.

The chain has TRBV11-2 and TRBJ2-1; possibly TRBD2 for D (6 bases). Trimming took off 5 bases at V and 0 bases at J, with 14 bases between the two ends. Germline lookup yields CDR1 SGHAT and CDR2 FQNNGV. This CDR3 has 16 amino acids. The CDR3: CASSRDLKSSYNEQFF. Written as DNA, the CDR3 is TGTGCCAGCAGCAGGGACTTAAAGAGCTCCTACAATGAGCAGTTCTTC.

This chain's CDR3 is CASSVGTGVPTLHF. CDR3 DNA sequence: TGTGCCAGCAGCGTTGGGACAGGGGTACCCACCCTCCACTTT. The chain recombines TRBV9 with TRBJ1-6, with 10 positions matching TRBD1. This CDR3 has 14 amino acids. The junction had 7 bases not matched to a gene; V was cut back by 2 bases and J by 14 bases. The germline V gene encodes CDR1 SGDLS and CDR2 YYNGEE.

This chain connects TRBV7-9 to TRBJ2-1; 10 positions match TRBD1. Germline CDR1 and CDR2: SEHNR and FQNEAQ (reference sequence). The length of the CDR3 is 13 residues. V lost 5 bases and J lost 12; bases outside the gene matches: 7. The CDR3 loop reads CASSPDDRGRQFF. The CDR3 nucleotides are TGTGCCAGCAGCCCCGACGACAGGGGGCGGCAGTTCTTC. Full variable domain (outside the CDR3, taken from reference TRBV7-9 and TRBJ2-1): DTGVSQNPRHKITKRGQNVTFRCDPISEHNRLYWYRQTLGQGPEFLTYFQNEAQLEKSRLLSDRFSAERPKGSFSTLEIQRTEQGDSAMYLCASSPDDRGRQFFGPGTRLTVL.